These T cell receptor beta chains were read from a single sample in a study of blood T cell repertoires in COVID-19. This table comes from immunoSEQ multiplex PCR, and its TCRdb copy is limited to in-frame clones, with some not included. The sample shows fewer than 450,000 clones, about 90% of them seen only once. Sequences were obtained from PBMCs or T cells enriched from blood (not recorded which). Receptors originate from a woman aged 30 to 39 who had recovered from COVID-19. CDR3s include the opening cysteine and the closing phenylalanine or tryptophan. The D gene is left open where the match is weak. Only part of the rows carry a size: once, few, many, or a class if the clone is expanded.

j_call d_call clone_size v_call cdr3_aa cdr3_nt
TRBJ1-2 TRBD1 . TRBV7-9 CASSRPGTESYGYTF TGTGCCAGCAGCCGGCCGGGGACAGAGTCCTATGGCTACACCTTC
TRBJ2-3 . few TRBV7-9 CASSSPGTTTDTQYF TGTGCCAGCAGCTCCCCGGGGACAACCACAGATACGCAGTATTTT
TRBJ2-3 . . TRBV27 CASSLSTGDTQYF TGTGCCAGCAGTTTATCAACCGGGGATACGCAGTATTTT
TRBJ2-3 . . TRBV10-2 CASSPGSDTQYF TGCGCCAGCAGCCCAGGGTCAGATACGCAGTATTTT
TRBJ1-1 . . TRBV6-5 CASSPTGLMNTEAFF TGTGCCAGCAGTCCGACAGGTCTCATGAACACTGAAGCTTTCTTT
TRBJ2-1 . . TRBV5-1 CASSLSLPRGSYNEQFF TGCGCCAGCAGCTTGTCGTTACCCAGGGGCTCCTACAATGAGCAGTTCTTC
TRBJ2-3 TRBD2 . TRBV10-3 CAISEPAGGKDTQYF TGTGCCATCAGTGAGCCGGCGGGGGGGAAAGATACGCAGTATTTT
TRBJ1-5 TRBD1 . TRBV6-2/TRBV6-3 CASSYPRGLGNQPQHF TGTGCCAGCAGTTACCCCAGGGGGCTGGGCAATCAGCCCCAGCATTTT
TRBJ1-2 TRBD1 . TRBV7-9 CASSLSTGGYGYTF TGTGCCAGCAGCTTATCGACAGGGGGTTATGGCTACACCTTC
TRBJ2-7 . . TRBV4-1 CASSPSAAGAMDEQYF TGCGCCAGCAGCCCAAGTGCGGCAGGGGCTATGGACGAGCAGTACTTC
TRBJ1-5 . . TRBV19 CASSPPPGGNQPQHF TGTGCCAGTAGCCCCCCCCCGGGCGGGAATCAGCCCCAGCATTTT
TRBJ2-6 . . TRBV6-5 CASSRQPIGANVLTF TGTGCCAGCAGCCGACAGCCTATAGGGGCCAACGTCCTGACTTTC
TRBJ1-3 TRBD1 once TRBV2 CASRRLVGATGAGNTIYF TGTGCCAGCAGGCGACTCGTGGGGGCCACAGGGGCTGGAAACACCATATATTTT
TRBJ2-7 TRBD1 . TRBV3-1/TRBV3-2 CASSQVPGTGEGEQYF TGTGCCAGCAGCCAAGTCCCCGGGACAGGGGAGGGCGAGCAGTACTTC
TRBJ1-5 TRBD1 . TRBV6-5 CACGVQGQEPQHF TGTGCCTGCGGGGTACAGGGACAGGAGCCCCAGCATTTT
TRBJ1-6 TRBD1 . TRBV9 CASSPETGYNSPLHF TGTGCCAGCAGCCCTGAGACAGGGTATAATTCACCCCTCCACTTT
TRBJ2-2 TRBD2 . TRBV28 CASSLSSGGTGELFF TGTGCCAGCAGTTTATCTAGCGGGGGCACCGGGGAGCTGTTTTTT
TRBJ2-1 TRBD1 once TRBV6-5 CASSSPGTGSYNEQFF TGTGCCAGCAGTTCACCCGGGACAGGGTCTTACAATGAGCAGTTCTTC
TRBJ1-2 TRBD1 . TRBV5-1 CASSLGQGGGYTF TGCGCCAGCAGCCTGGGACAGGGGGGCGGCTACACCTTC
TRBJ1-4 TRBD1 . TRBV5-1 CASSLGQGYEKLFF TGCGCCAGCAGCTTGGGACAGGGATATGAAAAACTGTTTTTT
TRBJ2-1 . . TRBV10-2 CASSERRKFHNEQFF TGCGCCAGCAGTGAGCGGAGGAAGTTCCACAATGAGCAGTTCTTC
TRBJ1-5 . . TRBV7-9 CASSLDRTQGNQPQHF TGTGCCAGCAGCTTAGACAGGACCCAAGGCAATCAGCCCCAGCATTTT
TRBJ1-5 . few TRBV16 CASSEARNQPQHF TGTGCCAGCAGTGAAGCCAGGAATCAGCCCCAGCATTTT
TRBJ1-6 TRBD1 . TRBV30 CAWSTDRGRGTPLHF TGTGCCTGGAGCACAGACAGGGGGCGCGGGACACCCCTCCACTTT
TRBJ1-2 TRBD1 . TRBV5-6 CASSAQGAKSNYGYTF TGTGCCAGCAGCGCCCAGGGGGCGAAGTCTAACTATGGCTACACCTTC
TRBJ2-6 . . TRBV6-5 CAGGGRLKGANVLTF TGTGCCGGAGGAGGCAGGTTGAAGGGGGCCAACGTCCTGACTTTC
TRBJ2-1 TRBD1 . TRBV5-1 CASGQGTGGYNEQFF TGCGCCAGCGGTCAAGGGACAGGGGGTTACAATGAGCAGTTCTTC
TRBJ1-2 TRBD1 . TRBV19 CASGDRSYGYTF TGTGCCAGCGGGGACAGGAGCTATGGCTACACCTTC
TRBJ2-6 . . TRBV28 CASGLGGYPSGANVLTF TGTGCCAGCGGCCTGGGGGGTTACCCCTCTGGGGCCAACGTCCTGACTTTC
TRBJ2-7 TRBD1 . TRBV10-1 CASSSGGPPWEQYF TGCGCCAGCAGTTCAGGGGGACCGCCTTGGGAGCAGTACTTC
TRBJ2-1 TRBD1 . TRBV7-9 CASSLGQGVGYNEQFF TGTGCCAGCAGCTTAGGCCAGGGGGTGGGCTACAATGAGCAGTTCTTC
TRBJ2-4 TRBD1 . TRBV28 CASSRLMDRGKNIQYF TGTGCCAGCAGTCGACTCATGGACAGGGGAAAAAACATTCAGTACTTC
TRBJ2-7 TRBD2 . TRBV5-5 CASSLASTGGYEQYF TGTGCCAGCAGCTTGGCATCAACGGGGGGTTACGAGCAGTACTTC
TRBJ1-1 TRBD1 . TRBV28 CASSSAGTGVRHTEAFF TGTGCCAGCAGTTCCGCCGGGACAGGGGTTAGGCACACTGAAGCTTTCTTT
TRBJ2-1 . once TRBV5-1 CASSLWGRQGYNEQFF TGCGCCAGCAGCTTGTGGGGGCGCCAGGGGTACAATGAGCAGTTCTTC
TRBJ1-6 TRBD1 . TRBV7-6 CASSLASRDSYNSPLHF TGTGCCAGCAGCTTAGCAAGCCGGGACAGCTATAATTCACCCCTCCACTTT
TRBJ2-1 . . TRBV13 CASSTRARARNEQFF TGTGCCAGCAGCACAAGGGCGAGGGCGAGGAATGAGCAGTTCTTC
TRBJ2-7 . . TRBV7-6 CASSLNSGYSYEQYF TGTGCCAGCAGCCTCAACAGTGGGTACTCCTACGAGCAGTACTTC
TRBJ2-5 TRBD1 . TRBV15 CATSRDRGQGRETQYF TGTGCCACCAGCAGAGACCGAGGACAGGGTAGGGAGACCCAGTACTTC
TRBJ1-2 . . TRBV19 CASRTASRASNYGYTF TGTGCCAGTAGAACCGCTTCCAGGGCGTCCAACTATGGCTACACCTTC